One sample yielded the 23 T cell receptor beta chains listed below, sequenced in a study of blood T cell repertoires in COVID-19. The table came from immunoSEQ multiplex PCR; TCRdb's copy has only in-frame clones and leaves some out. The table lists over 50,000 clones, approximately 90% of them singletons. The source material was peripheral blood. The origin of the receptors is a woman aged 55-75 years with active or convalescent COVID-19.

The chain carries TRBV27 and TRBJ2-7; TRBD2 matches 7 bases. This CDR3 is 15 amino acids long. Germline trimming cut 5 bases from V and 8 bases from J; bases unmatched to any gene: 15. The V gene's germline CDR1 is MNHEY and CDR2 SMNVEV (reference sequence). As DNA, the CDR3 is TGTGCCAGCAGTCCCTCTAGCGGCCCCCCTTTCAAGCAGTACTTC. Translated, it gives CASSPSSGPPFKQYF.

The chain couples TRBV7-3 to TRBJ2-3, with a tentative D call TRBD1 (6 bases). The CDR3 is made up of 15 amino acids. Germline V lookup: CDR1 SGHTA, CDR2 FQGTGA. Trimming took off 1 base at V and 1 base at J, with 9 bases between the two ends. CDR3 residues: CASSLRGPGTDTQYF. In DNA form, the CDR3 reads TGTGCCAGCAGCTTAAGGGGGCCGGGCACAGATACGCAGTATTTT.

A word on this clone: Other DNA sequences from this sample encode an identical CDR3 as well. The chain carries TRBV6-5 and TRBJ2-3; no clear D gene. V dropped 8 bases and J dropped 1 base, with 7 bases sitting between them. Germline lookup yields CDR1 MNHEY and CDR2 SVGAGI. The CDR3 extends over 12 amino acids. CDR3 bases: TGTGCCAGCTCAAGAGGCACAGATACGCAGTATTTT. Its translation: CASSRGTDTQYF.

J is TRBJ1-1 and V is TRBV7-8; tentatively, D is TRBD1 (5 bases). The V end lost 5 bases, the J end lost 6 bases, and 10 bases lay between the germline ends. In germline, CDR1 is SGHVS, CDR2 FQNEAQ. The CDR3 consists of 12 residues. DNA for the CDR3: TGTGCCAGCAGCCCGGGGGGGGCTGAAGCTTTCTTT. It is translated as CASSPGGAEAFF.

The CDR3 is CASSEATGFEAFF. DNA for the CDR3: TGTGCCAGCAGTGAAGCGACGGGGTTTGAAGCTTTCTTT. The chain employs TRBV6-1 and TRBJ1-1; no clear D gene. This CDR3 has 13 amino acids. Germline CDR1 MNHNS, CDR2 SASEGT. Trimming removed 0 bases from V and 7 bases from J, with 9 bases in between.

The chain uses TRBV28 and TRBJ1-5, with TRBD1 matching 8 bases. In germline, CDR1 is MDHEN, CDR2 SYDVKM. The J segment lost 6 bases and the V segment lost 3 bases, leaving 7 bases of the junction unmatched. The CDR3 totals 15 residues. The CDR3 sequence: CASSLDRVLFQPQHF. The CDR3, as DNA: TGTGCCAGCAGTTTGGACAGGGTTCTGTTTCAGCCCCAGCATTTT. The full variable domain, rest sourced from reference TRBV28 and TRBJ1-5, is DVKVTQSSRYLVKRTGEKVFLECVQDMDHENMFWYRQDPGLGLRLIYFSYDVKMKEKGDIPEGYSVSREKKERFSLILESASTNQTSMYLCASSLDRVLFQPQHFGDGTRLSIL.

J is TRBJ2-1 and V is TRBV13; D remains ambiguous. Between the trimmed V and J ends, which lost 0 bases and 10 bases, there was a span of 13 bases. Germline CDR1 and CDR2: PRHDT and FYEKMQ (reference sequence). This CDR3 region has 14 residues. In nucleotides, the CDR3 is TGTGCCAGCAGCTTAGGCGGCGGCTCCCGGGAGCAGTTCTTC. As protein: CASSLGGGSREQFF.

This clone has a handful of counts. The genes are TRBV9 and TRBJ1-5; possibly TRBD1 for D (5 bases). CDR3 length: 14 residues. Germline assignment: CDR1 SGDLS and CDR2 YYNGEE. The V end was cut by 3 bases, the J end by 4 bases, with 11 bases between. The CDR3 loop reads CASSETDQNQPQHF. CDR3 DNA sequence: TGTGCCAGCAGCGAGACAGACCAAAATCAGCCCCAGCATTTT.

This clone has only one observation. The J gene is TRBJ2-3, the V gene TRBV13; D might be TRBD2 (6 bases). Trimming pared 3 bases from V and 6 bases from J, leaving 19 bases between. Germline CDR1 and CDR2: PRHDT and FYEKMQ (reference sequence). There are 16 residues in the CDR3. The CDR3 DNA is TGTGCCAGCAGCTTCTCGTTGGCGGAGGGGTCCGATACGCAGTATTTT. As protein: CASSFSLAEGSDTQYF.

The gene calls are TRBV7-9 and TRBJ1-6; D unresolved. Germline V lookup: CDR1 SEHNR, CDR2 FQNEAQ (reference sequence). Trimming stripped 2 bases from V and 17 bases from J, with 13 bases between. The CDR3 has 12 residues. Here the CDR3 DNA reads TGTGCCAGCAGCTTATTGAATTATAGCATCCACTTT. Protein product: CASSLLNYSIHF.

The DNA of the CDR3 is TGTGCCAGTAAGTCCAGGGGTACGGGTAGGAGCACTGAAGCTTTCTTT. It yields the protein CASKSRGTGRSTEAFF. V is TRBV19 and J is TRBJ1-1; possible D gene TRBD1, 6 bases. This CDR3 is built from 16 residues. Germline loops: CDR1 LNHDA, CDR2 SQIVND (reference sequence). V was pared by 7 bases and J by 4 bases, with 22 bases between.

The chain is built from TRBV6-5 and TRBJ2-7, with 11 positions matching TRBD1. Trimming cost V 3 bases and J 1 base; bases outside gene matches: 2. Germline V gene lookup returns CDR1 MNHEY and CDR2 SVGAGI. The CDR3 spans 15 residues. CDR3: CASSYRDRGSYEQYF. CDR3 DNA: TGTGCCAGCAGTTATCGGGACAGGGGGTCCTACGAGCAGTACTTC.

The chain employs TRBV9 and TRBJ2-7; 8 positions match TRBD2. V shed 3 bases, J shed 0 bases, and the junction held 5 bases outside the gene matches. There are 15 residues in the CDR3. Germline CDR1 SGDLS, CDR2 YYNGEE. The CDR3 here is CASSGSSGYSYEQYF. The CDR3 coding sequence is TGTGCCAGCAGCGGTTCTAGCGGGTACTCCTACGAGCAGTACTTC.

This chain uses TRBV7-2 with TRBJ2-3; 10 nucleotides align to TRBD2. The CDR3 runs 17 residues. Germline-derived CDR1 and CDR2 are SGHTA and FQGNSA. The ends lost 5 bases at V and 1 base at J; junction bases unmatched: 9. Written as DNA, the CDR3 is TGTGCCAGCAGCCCGCTCTCCGGGACTAGCGGCACAGATACGCAGTATTTT. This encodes CASSPLSGTSGTDTQYF.

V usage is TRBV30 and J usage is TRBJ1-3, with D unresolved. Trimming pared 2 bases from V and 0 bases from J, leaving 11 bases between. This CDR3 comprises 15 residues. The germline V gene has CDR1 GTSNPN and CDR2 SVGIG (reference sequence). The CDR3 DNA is TGTGCCTGGAGTCCATACCGGAGCTCTGGAAACACCATATATTTT. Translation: CAWSPYRSSGNTIYF.

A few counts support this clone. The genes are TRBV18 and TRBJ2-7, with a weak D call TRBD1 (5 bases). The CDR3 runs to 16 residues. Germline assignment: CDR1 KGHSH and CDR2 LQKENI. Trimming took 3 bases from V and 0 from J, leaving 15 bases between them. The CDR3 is CASSPLSGQSSYEQYF. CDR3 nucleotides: TGTGCCAGCTCACCTCTTTCAGGGCAAAGCTCCTACGAGCAGTACTTC.

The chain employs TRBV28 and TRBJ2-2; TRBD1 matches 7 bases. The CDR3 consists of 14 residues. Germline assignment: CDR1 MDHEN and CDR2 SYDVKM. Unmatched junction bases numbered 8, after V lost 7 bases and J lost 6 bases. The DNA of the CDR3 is TGTGCCAGCACCGCAACAGGGGACCCCGGGGAGCTGTTTTTT. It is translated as CASTATGDPGELFF.

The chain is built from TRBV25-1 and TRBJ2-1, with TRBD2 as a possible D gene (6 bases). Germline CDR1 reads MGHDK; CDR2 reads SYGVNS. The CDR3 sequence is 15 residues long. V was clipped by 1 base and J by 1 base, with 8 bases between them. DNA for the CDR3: TGTGCCAGCAGTGAATTCCGGGGGTCCTACAATGAGCAGTTCTTC. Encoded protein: CASSEFRGSYNEQFF.

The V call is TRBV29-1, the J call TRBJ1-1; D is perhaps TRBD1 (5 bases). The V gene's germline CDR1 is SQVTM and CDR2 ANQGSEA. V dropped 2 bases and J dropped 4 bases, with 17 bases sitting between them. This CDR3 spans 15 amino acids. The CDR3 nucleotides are TGCAGCGTTGAAAGACGTTTGGACACTTTCACTGAAGCTTTCTTT. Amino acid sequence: CSVERRLDTFTEAFF.

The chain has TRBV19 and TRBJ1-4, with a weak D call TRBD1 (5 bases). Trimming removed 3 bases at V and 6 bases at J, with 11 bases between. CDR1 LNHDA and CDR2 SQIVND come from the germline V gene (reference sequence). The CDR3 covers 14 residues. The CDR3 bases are TGTGCCAGTAGTATGGGCCAGGGCCATGAAAAACTGTTTTTT. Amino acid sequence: CASSMGQGHEKLFF.

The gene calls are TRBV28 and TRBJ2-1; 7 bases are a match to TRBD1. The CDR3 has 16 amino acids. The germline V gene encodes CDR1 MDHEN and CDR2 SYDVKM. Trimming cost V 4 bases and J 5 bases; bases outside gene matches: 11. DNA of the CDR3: TGTGCCAGCAGTTCCACCCGACAGGGCTTTGACAATGAGCAGTTCTTC. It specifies CASSSTRQGFDNEQFF.

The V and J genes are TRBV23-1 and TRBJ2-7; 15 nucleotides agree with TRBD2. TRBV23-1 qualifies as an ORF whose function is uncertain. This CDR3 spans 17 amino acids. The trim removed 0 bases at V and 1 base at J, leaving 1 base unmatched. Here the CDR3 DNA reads TGCGCCAGCAGTCAATCGGGGACTAGCGGGAGGTCCTACGAGCAGTACTTC. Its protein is CASSQSGTSGRSYEQYF.

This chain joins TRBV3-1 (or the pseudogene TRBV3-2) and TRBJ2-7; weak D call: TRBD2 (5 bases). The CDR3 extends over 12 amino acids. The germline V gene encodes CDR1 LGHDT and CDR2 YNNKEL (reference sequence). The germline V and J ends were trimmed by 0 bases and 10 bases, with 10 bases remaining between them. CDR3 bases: TGTGCCAGCAGCCAAGAGCCGGGGTATCAGTACTTC. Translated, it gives CASSQEPGYQYF.